Below, 18 T cell receptor beta chains from the same sample are listed, as sequenced in a study of blood T cell repertoires in COVID-19. The assay was immunoSEQ multiplex PCR, and TCRdb's table has in-frame clones only and misses some. The repertoire holds roughly 250,000 clones, with approximately 85% as singletons. Sequenced input: PBMCs or T cells enriched from blood (not recorded which). The receptors were sampled from a woman between 50 and 59 years old who had recovered from COVID-19.

This clone has only one observation. This chain connects TRBV6-6 to TRBJ2-1; 9 nucleotides align to TRBD2. This CDR3 contains 15 residues. V shed 6 bases, J shed 5 bases, and the junction held 8 bases outside the gene matches. The V gene's germline CDR1 is MNHNY and CDR2 SVGAGI (reference sequence). The CDR3 spells CASSPSGRINNEQFF. The CDR3, as DNA: TGTGCCAGCAGCCCGAGCGGGAGGATAAACAATGAGCAGTTCTTC.

This chain connects TRBV5-6 to TRBJ1-2, with 11 bases aligning to TRBD1. This CDR3 has 13 amino acids. Trimming took 5 bases from V and 8 from J; bases not matched to a gene: 5. Germline-derived CDR1 and CDR2 are SGHDT and YYEEEE. CDR3 amino acids: CASRRTGGQGYTF. The CDR3 DNA is TGTGCCAGCAGGCGGACAGGGGGCCAGGGCTACACCTTC.

This chain joins TRBV27 and TRBJ2-7; D may be TRBD2 (6 bases). Per germline, CDR1 MNHEY and CDR2 SMNVEV (reference sequence). V lost 5 bases and J lost 2, with 10 bases in between. CDR3 length: 13 amino acids. CDR3: CASSVGLAYEQYF. Written as DNA, the CDR3 is TGTGCCAGCAGTGTGGGACTCGCCTACGAGCAGTACTTC.

V gene TRBV7-9 combines with J gene TRBJ1-1, with 7 bases aligning to TRBD1. The germline V gene encodes CDR1 SEHNR and CDR2 FQNEAQ (reference sequence). The CDR3 spans 17 residues. With 5 bases clipped from V and 1 base from J, the junction kept 13 bases outside the gene matches. The CDR3 loop reads CASSLSPPGGRNTEAFF. In DNA form, the CDR3 reads TGTGCCAGCAGCCTCTCCCCCCCAGGGGGTAGGAACACTGAAGCTTTCTTT.

V usage is TRBV5-6 and J usage is TRBJ2-3; 7 nucleotides line up with TRBD2. This CDR3 is built from 15 residues. Trimming removed 3 bases from V and 5 bases from J; junction bases left unmatched: 9. Per the germline V gene, CDR1 is SGHDT and CDR2 is YYEEEE. CDR3 nucleotides: TGTGCCAGCAGCTACAGGACGGGGGAGGGAGATACGCAGTATTTT. It encodes CASSYRTGEGDTQYF. Full variable domain (missing parts from reference TRBV5-6 and TRBJ2-3): DAGVTQSPTHLIKTRGQQVTLRCSPKSGHDTVSWYQQALGQGPQFIFQYYEEEERQRGNFPDRFSGHQFPNYSSELNVNALLLGDSALYLCASSYRTGEGDTQYFGPGTRLTVL.

Only a few counts were recorded for this clone. This chain joins TRBV5-6 and TRBJ1-2; no definite D call. The germline V gene encodes CDR1 SGHDT and CDR2 YYEEEE. V lost 2 bases and J lost 8, with 7 bases in between. CDR3 size: 11 residues. The DNA for the CDR3 is TGTGCCAGCAGCTTAGCGGGGGGCTACACCTTC. It is translated as CASSLAGGYTF.

V gene TRBV7-2 combines with J gene TRBJ1-1; D may be TRBD1 (6 bases). The CDR3 loop spans 13 amino acids. Germline CDR1 reads SGHTA; CDR2 reads FQGNSA. V was pared by 5 bases and J by 8 bases, with 15 bases between. The CDR3 nucleotides are TGTGCCAGCAGCCTCTCCCGACAGGCAGAAGCTTTCTTT. Its translation is CASSLSRQAEAFF.

The J gene is TRBJ1-2, the V gene TRBV29-1, with 10 bases aligning to TRBD1. The CDR3 length is 14 residues. The germline V gene encodes CDR1 SQVTM and CDR2 ANQGSEA. The ends lost 4 bases at V and 7 bases at J; junction bases unmatched: 9. The CDR3, as DNA: TGCAGCGTTGGGTTCGGACAGGGGGTATCTGGCTACACCTTC. This sequence encodes CSVGFGQGVSGYTF.

V and J are TRBV5-4 and TRBJ2-1; 8 bases line up with TRBD2. V shed 4 bases, J shed 0 bases, and the junction held 9 bases outside the gene matches. The CDR3 spans 17 residues. In germline, CDR1 is SGHNT, CDR2 YYREEE (reference sequence). DNA for the CDR3: TGTGCCAGCAGCCCTCGACTAGCGCGAAGCTCCTACAATGAGCAGTTCTTC. As protein: CASSPRLARSSYNEQFF.

V and J are TRBV19 and TRBJ2-3, with 9 nucleotides matching TRBD1. J lost 4 bases, V lost 2 bases, and 4 bases had no gene match. The germline CDR1 and CDR2 sequences are LNHDA and SQIVND (reference sequence). The CDR3 covers 15 residues. CDR3 protein: CASSIPGQGADTQYF. The CDR3 coding sequence is TGTGCCAGTAGTATACCGGGACAGGGCGCAGATACGCAGTATTTT.

J is TRBJ2-1 and V is TRBV7-3, with TRBD2 identical over 10 bases. The CDR3 contains 13 residues. Trimming took 8 bases from V and 6 from J; bases not matched to a gene: 4. Per the germline V gene, CDR1 is SGHTA and CDR2 is FQGTGA. The CDR3 is CASGSGGTNEQFF. The DNA of the CDR3 is TGTGCCAGCGGTAGCGGGGGGACCAATGAGCAGTTCTTC.

This clone came up a few times. The chain links TRBV28 to TRBJ2-7, with 12 bases lining up with TRBD2. The CDR3 has 14 amino acids. The germline CDR1 and CDR2 sequences are MDHEN and SYDVKM. Trimming removed 6 bases from V and 5 bases from J; junction bases left unmatched: 5. The DNA for the CDR3 is TGTGCCAGCAGGGCTAGCGGGAGGGCTAACGAGCAGTACTTC. As protein: CASRASGRANEQYF.

The chain uses TRBV2 and TRBJ1-3, with 7 bases identical to TRBD1. V lost 6 bases to trimming and J lost 2 bases; unmatched junction nucleotides: 4. Germline V gene data show CDR1 as SNHLY and CDR2 as FYNNEI. The CDR3 has 14 residues. CDR3 nucleotide sequence: TGTGCCAGCAGGGAACAGGGGACTGGAAACACCATATATTTT. It yields the protein CASREQGTGNTIYF.

This rearrangement joins TRBV29-1 to TRBJ2-2, with TRBD2 identical over 8 bases. The trim removed 6 bases at V and 6 bases at J, leaving 6 bases unmatched. The CDR3 spans 13 residues. Germline values: CDR1 SQVTM, CDR2 ANQGSEA. The CDR3, as DNA: TGCAGCGTCGGACTAGCAAGCGCCGGGGAGCTGTTTTTT. It is translated as CSVGLASAGELFF.

Only one count was recorded for this clone. The V gene is TRBV7-8, the J gene TRBJ1-2; 7 positions match TRBD1. V gave up 7 bases and J gave up 12 bases; unmatched junction bases: 14. The germline gives CDR1 SGHVS, CDR2 FQNEAQ. This CDR3 is built from 13 residues. CDR3 DNA: TGTGCCAGCACACCAGGGGGGCTCTACGTACACACCTTC. Encoded protein: CASTPGGLYVHTF.

This clone is a singleton in its sample. The CDR3 is CAWTRRSGGDSGNTIYF. CDR3 bases: TGTGCCTGGACCCGGAGGTCCGGCGGGGACTCTGGAAACACCATATATTTT. The rearrangement uses TRBV30 and TRBJ1-3; D unclear. Germline V gene sequence: CDR1 GTSNPN, CDR2 SVGIG (reference sequence). The CDR3 runs 17 residues. The V end lost 4 bases, the J end lost 0 bases, and 19 bases lay between the germline ends.

This chain connects TRBV3-1 (or the pseudogene TRBV3-2) to TRBJ1-4, with TRBD1 matching 12 bases. Germline trimming cut 1 base from V and 8 bases from J; bases unmatched to any gene: 17. This CDR3 contains 20 residues. Germline assignment: CDR1 LGHDT and CDR2 YNNKEL (reference sequence). The CDR3 spells CASSQASTRDRGRIREKLFF. CDR3 DNA: TGTGCCAGCAGCCAAGCGTCAACTCGGGACAGGGGGCGCATTAGGGAAAAACTGTTTTTT.

This clone was seen only a few times. At the DNA level, this CDR3 is encoded by other sequences in the same sample as well. The chain has TRBV7-2 and TRBJ1-2; D uncertain. CDR1 and CDR2 from the germline V gene are SGHTA and FQGNSA. Trimming stripped 4 bases from V and 4 bases from J, with 4 bases between. This CDR3 has 11 residues. This CDR3 is CASSSFYGYTF. In DNA, the CDR3 is TGTGCCAGCAGCTCCTTCTATGGCTACACCTTC.